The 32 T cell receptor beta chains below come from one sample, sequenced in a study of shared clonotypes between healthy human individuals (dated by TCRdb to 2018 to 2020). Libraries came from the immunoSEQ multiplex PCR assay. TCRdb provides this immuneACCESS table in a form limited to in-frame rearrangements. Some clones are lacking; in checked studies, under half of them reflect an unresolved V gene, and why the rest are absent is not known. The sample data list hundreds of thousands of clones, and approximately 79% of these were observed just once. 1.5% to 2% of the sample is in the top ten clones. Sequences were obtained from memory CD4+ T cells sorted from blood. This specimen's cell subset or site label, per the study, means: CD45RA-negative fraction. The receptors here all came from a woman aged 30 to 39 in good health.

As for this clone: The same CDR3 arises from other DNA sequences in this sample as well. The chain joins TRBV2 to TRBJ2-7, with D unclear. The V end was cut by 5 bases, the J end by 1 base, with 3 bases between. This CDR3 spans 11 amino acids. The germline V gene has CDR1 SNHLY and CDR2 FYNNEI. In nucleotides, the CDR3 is TGTGCCAGCAGTTTGTCCTACGAGCAGTACTTC. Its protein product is CASSLSYEQYF.

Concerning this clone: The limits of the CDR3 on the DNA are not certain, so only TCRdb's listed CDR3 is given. The CDR3 spells CASSSSDGSYEQYF. This chain connects TRBV6-6 to TRBJ2-7. Inclusive of both ends, the CDR3 amounts to 14 amino acids. Germline V lookup: CDR1 MNHNY, CDR2 SVGAGI (reference sequence).

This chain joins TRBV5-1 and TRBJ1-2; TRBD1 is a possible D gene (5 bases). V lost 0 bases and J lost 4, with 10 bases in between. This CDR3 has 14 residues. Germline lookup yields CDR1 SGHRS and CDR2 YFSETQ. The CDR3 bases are TGCGCCAGCAGCTTGGCCCAAGGGGCCTATGGCTACACCTTC. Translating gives CASSLAQGAYGYTF.

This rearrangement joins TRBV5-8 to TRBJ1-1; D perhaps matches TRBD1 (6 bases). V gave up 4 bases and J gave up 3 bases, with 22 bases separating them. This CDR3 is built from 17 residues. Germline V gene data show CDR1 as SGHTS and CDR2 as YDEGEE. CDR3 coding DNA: TGTGCCAGCAGCCAGGGAGTGGGGGCGAATATAGACACTGAAGCTTTCTTT. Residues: CASSQGVGANIDTEAFF.

Written as DNA, the CDR3 is TGTGCCAGTAGTTCTCATTCCGGGACTCGTAATTTGGATGAGCAGTTCTTC. Amino acid sequence: CASSSHSGTRNLDEQFF. The chain has TRBV19 and TRBJ2-1; a possible D gene is TRBD2 (6 bases). The V end was cut by 5 bases, the J end by 8 bases, with 25 bases between. The CDR3 runs 17 residues. From germline, CDR1 is LNHDA and CDR2 SQIVND (reference sequence). The entire variable domain, with the rest obtained from reference TRBV19 and TRBJ2-1, is as follows: DGGITQSPKYLFRKEGQNVTLSCEQNLNHDAMYWYRQDPGQGLRLIYYSQIVNDFQKGDIAEGYSVSREKKESFPLTVTSAQKNPTAFYLCASSSHSGTRNLDEQFFGPGTRLTVL.

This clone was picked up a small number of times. This CDR3 is CASSSTGGGTDTQYF. CDR3 DNA sequence: TGTGCCAGCAGTTCGACAGGGGGAGGCACAGATACGCAGTATTTT. The J gene is TRBJ2-3, the V gene TRBV28; 9 bases map to TRBD1. The V gene end was trimmed by 4 bases and the J gene end by 1 base; junction bases not matched to a gene: 3. CDR3 length: 15 amino acids. The germline V gene encodes CDR1 MDHEN and CDR2 SYDVKM.

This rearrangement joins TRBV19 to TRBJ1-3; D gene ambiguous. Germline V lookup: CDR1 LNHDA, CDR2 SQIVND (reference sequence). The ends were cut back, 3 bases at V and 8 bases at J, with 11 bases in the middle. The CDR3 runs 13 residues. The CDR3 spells CASSIYDRDTIYF. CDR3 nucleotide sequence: TGTGCCAGTAGTATTTACGACCGGGACACCATATATTTT.

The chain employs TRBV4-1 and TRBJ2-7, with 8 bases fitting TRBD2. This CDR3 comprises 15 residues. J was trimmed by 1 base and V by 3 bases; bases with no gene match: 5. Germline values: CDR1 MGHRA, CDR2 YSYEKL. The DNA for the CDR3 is TGCGCCAGCAGCCAGAGCGGGAGAGGGTCCTACGAGCAGTACTTC. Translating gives CASSQSGRGSYEQYF.

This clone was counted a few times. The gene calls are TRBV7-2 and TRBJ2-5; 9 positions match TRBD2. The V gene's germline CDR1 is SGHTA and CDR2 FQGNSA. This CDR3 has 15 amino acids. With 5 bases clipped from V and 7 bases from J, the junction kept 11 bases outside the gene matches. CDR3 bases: TGTGCCAGCAGCCCTGCCTCAGCGGGAGGCGGGACCCAGTACTTC. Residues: CASSPASAGGGTQYF.

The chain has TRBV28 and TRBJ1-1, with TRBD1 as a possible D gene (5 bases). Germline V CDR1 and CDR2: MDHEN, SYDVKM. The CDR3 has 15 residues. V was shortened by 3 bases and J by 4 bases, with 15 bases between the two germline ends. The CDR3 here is CASSFIGARVTEAFF. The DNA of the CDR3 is TGTGCCAGCAGTTTCATTGGGGCGCGGGTCACTGAAGCTTTCTTT.

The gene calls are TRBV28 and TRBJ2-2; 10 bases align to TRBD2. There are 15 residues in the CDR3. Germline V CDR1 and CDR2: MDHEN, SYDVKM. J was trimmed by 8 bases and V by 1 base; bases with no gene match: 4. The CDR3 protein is CASSLLLAGLGELFF. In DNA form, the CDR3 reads TGTGCCAGCAGTTTATTACTAGCGGGGTTGGGGGAGCTGTTTTTT.

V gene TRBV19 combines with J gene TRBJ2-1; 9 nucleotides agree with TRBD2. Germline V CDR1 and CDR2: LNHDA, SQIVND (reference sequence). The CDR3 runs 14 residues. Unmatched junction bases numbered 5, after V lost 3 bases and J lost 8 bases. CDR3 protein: CASSIVAGVHEQFF. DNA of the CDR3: TGTGCCAGTAGTATTGTAGCGGGAGTCCATGAGCAGTTCTTC.

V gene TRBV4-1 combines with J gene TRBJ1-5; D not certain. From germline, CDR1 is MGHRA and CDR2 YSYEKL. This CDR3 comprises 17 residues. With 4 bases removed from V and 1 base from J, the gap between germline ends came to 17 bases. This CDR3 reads CASSLADAAGSNQPQHF. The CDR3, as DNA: TGCGCCAGCAGCCTTGCGGACGCGGCGGGGAGCAATCAGCCCCAGCATTTT.

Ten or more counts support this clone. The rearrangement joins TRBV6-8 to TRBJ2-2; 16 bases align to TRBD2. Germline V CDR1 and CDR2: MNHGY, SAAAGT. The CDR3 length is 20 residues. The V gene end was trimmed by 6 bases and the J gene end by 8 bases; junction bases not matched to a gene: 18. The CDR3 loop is CASRQPSSGTSGRALGELFF. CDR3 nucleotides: TGTGCCAGCAGGCAACCTTCTTCCGGGACTAGCGGGAGGGCCTTGGGGGAGCTGTTTTTT.

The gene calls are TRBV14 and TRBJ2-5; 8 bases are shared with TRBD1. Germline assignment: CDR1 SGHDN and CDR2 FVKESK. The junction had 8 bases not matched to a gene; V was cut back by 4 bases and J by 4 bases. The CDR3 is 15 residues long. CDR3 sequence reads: CASSLRQGSRETQYF. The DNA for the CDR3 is TGTGCCAGCAGCCTCCGACAGGGGAGTAGAGAGACCCAGTACTTC. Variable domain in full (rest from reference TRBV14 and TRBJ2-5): EAGVTQFPSHSVIEKGQTVTLRCDPISGHDNLYWYRRVMGKEIKFLLHFVKESKQDESGMPNNRFLAERTGGTYSTLKVQPAELEDSGVYFCASSLRQGSRETQYFGPGTRLLVL.

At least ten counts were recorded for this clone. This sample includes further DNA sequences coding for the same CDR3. The chain's CDR3 is CASSYSRGPSQETQYF. The CDR3 DNA sequence: TGTGCCAGCAGTTACTCACGGGGGCCCTCTCAAGAGACCCAGTACTTC. The rearrangement uses TRBV6-5 and TRBJ2-5; D may correspond to TRBD1 or TRBD2 (6 bases each). Trimming removed 0 bases from V and 2 bases from J, with 13 bases in between. The CDR3 runs to 16 residues. Germline V gives CDR1 MNHEY, CDR2 SVGAGI.

The CDR3 reads CASSPYSGGADEQYF. CDR3 in DNA: TGTGCCAGCTCACCTTATAGCGGGGGCGCGGACGAGCAGTACTTC. The gene calls are TRBV18 and TRBJ2-7; 9 nucleotides match TRBD2. Per the germline V gene, CDR1 is KGHSH and CDR2 is LQKENI. V lost 3 bases, J lost 5 bases, and 8 bases stayed unmatched. The CDR3 totals 15 residues.

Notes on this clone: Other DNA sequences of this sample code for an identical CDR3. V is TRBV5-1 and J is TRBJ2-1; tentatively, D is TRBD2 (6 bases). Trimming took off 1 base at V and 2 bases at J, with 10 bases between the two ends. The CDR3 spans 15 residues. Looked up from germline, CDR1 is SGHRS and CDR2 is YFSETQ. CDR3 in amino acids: CASSLSSGAYNEQFF. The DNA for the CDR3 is TGCGCCAGCAGCTTGTCATCGGGGGCCTACAATGAGCAGTTCTTC. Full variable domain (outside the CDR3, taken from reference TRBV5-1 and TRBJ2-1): KAGVTQTPRYLIKTRGQQVTLSCSPISGHRSVSWYQQTPGQGLQFLFEYFSETQRNKGNFPGRFSGRQFSNSRSEMNVSTLELGDSALYLCASSLSSGAYNEQFFGPGTRLTVL.

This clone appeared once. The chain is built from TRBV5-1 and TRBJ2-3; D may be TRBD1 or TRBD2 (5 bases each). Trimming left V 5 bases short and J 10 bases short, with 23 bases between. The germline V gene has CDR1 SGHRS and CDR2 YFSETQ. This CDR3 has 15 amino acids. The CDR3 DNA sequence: TGCGCCAGCAGTGGGTCGGGGCCCCCGGATGGAGCGCAGTATTTT. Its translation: CASSGSGPPDGAQYF.

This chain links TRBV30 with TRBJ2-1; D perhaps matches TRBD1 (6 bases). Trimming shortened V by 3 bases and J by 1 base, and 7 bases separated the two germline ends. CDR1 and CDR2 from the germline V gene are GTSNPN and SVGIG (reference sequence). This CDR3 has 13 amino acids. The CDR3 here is CAWSQGSYNEQFF. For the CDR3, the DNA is TGTGCCTGGAGCCAGGGGTCCTACAATGAGCAGTTCTTC.

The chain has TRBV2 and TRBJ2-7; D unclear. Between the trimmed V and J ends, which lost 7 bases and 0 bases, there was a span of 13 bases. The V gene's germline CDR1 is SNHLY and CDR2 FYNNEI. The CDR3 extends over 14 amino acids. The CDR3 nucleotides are TGTGCCAGCAATCAACCGGGTGTCTCCTACGAGCAGTACTTC. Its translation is CASNQPGVSYEQYF. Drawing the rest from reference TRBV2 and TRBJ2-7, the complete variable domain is EPEVTQTPSHQVTQMGQEVILRCVPISNHLYFYWYRQILGQKVEFLVSFYNNEISEKSEIFDDQFSVERPDGSNFTLKIRSTKLEDSAMYFCASNQPGVSYEQYFGPGTRLTVT.

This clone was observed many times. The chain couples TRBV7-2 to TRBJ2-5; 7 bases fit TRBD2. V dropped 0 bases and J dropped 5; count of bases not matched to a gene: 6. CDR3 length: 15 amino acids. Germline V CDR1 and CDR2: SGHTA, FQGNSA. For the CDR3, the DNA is TGTGCCAGCAGCTTAGCATCCAGCGGGGTCGAGACCCAGTACTTC. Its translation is CASSLASSGVETQYF. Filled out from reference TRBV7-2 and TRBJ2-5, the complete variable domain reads GAGVSQSPSNKVTEKGKDVELRCDPISGHTALYWYRQSLGQGLEFLIYFQGNSAPDKSGLPSDRFSAERTGGSVSTLTIQRTQQEDSAVYLCASSLASSGVETQYFGPGTRLLVL.

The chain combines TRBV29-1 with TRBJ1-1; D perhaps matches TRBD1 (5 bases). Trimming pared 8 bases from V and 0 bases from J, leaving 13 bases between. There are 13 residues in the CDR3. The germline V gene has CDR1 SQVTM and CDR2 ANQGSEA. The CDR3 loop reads CSSRDGLNTEAFF. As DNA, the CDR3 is TGCAGCTCCCGGGACGGCTTGAACACTGAAGCTTTCTTT. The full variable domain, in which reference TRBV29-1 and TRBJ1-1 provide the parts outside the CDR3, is SAVISQKPSRDICQRGTSLTIQCQVDSQVTMMFWYRQQPGQSLTLIATANQGSEATYESGFVIDKFPISRPNLTFSTLTVSNMSPEDSSIYLCSSRDGLNTEAFFGQGTRLTVV.

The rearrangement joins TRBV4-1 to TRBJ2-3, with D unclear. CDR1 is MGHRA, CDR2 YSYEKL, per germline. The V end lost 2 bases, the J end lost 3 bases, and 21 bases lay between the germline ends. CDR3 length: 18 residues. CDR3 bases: TGCGCCAGCAGCCAAACGAAGGTGGCGGTTATAGGGACAGATACGCAGTATTTT. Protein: CASSQTKVAVIGTDTQYF.

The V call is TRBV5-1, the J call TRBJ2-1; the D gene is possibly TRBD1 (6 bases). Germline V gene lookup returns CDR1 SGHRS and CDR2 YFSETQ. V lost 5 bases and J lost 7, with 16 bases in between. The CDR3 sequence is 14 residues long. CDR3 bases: TGCGCCAGCAGAGAGAACAGGGAAGGGAATGAGCAGTTCTTC. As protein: CASRENREGNEQFF.

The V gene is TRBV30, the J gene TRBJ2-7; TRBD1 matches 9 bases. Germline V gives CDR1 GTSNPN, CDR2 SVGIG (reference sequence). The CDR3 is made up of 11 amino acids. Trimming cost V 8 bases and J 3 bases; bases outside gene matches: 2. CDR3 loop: CAGQGYYEQYF. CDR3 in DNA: TGTGCCGGACAGGGGTACTACGAGCAGTACTTC.

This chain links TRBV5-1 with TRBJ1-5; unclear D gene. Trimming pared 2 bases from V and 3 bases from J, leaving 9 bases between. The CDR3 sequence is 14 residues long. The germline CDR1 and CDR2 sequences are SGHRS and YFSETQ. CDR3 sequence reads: CASSLTPANQPQHF. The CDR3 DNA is TGCGCCAGCAGCTTAACACCTGCCAATCAGCCCCAGCATTTT.

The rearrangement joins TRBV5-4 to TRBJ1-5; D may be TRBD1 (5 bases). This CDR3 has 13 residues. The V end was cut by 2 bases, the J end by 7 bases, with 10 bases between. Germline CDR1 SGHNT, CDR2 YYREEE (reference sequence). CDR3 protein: CASSFDRRQPQHF. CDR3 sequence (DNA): TGTGCCAGCAGCTTCGACAGACGGCAGCCCCAGCATTTT.

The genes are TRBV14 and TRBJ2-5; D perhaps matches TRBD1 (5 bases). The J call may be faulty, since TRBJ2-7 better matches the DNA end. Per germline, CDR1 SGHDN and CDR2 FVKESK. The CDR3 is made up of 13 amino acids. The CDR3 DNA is TGTGCCAGCAGCCTGGCAAGGGGCTACGAGCAGTACTTC. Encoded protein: CASSLARGYEQYF.

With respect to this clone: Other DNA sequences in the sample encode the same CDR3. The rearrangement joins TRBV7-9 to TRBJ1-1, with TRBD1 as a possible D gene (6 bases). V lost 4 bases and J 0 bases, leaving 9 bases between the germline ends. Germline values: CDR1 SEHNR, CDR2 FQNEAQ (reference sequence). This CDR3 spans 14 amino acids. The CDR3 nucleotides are TGTGCCAGCAGCTCCGGACAGTTGAACACTGAAGCTTTCTTT. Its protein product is CASSSGQLNTEAFF.

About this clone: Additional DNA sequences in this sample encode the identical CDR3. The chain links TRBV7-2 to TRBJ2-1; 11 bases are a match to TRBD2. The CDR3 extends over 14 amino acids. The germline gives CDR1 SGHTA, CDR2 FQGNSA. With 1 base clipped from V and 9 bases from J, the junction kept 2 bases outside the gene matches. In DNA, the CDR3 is TGTGCCAGCAGCTTAGGGCTAGCGGGAGGTGAGCAGTTCTTC. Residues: CASSLGLAGGEQFF.

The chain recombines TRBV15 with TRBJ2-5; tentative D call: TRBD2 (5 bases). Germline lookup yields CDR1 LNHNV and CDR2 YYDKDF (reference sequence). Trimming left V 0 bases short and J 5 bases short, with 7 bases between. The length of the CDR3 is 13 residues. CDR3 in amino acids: CATSRDPGETQYF. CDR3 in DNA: TGTGCCACCAGCAGAGATCCGGGGGAGACCCAGTACTTC.